One sample yielded the 23 T cell receptor beta chains listed below, sequenced in a study of shared clonotypes between healthy human individuals. Generated by immunoSEQ multiplex PCR, the TCRdb table keeps only in-frame clones and is missing some. The sample holds some 500,000 clones, 90% to 97% seen once. The sample taken for sequencing was naive CD4+ T cells sorted from blood. Subset of the sample: CD45RA+ positively selected. The source is a woman in her thirties in good health.

On this clone: This CDR3 is also generated by other DNA sequences in the sample. The chain combines TRBV19 with TRBJ1-1, with 7 nucleotides matching TRBD1. J lost 2 bases, V lost 6 bases, and 3 bases had no gene match. The CDR3 contains 13 residues. Germline-derived CDR1 and CDR2 are LNHDA and SQIVND (reference sequence). The CDR3 sequence: CASRTGLNTEAFF. CDR3 sequence (DNA): TGTGCCAGTAGGACAGGGCTCAACACTGAAGCTTTCTTT.

The DNA for the CDR3 is TGTGCCAGCAGTGAATACAGCGGGGTCCTCTCGAACGAGCAGTACTTC. It codes for CASSEYSGVLSNEQYF. The V gene is TRBV6-1, the J gene TRBJ2-7; 7 nucleotides line up with TRBD2. The V gene's germline CDR1 is MNHNS and CDR2 SASEGT. This CDR3 spans 16 amino acids. Trimming removed 2 bases from V and 5 bases from J; junction bases left unmatched: 12.

The V call is TRBV6-1, the J call TRBJ1-2, with 7 bases fitting TRBD1. The CDR3 totals 15 residues. CDR1 and CDR2 from the germline V gene are MNHNS and SASEGT. The ends lost 6 bases at V and 0 bases at J; junction bases unmatched: 7. DNA for the CDR3: TGTGCCAGCAGGGGGACAGCTCCTACTAACTATGGCTACACCTTC. It codes for CASRGTAPTNYGYTF.

The chain uses TRBV28 and TRBJ1-5; 7 bases match TRBD1. CDR1 and CDR2 from the germline V gene are MDHEN and SYDVKM. The CDR3 extends over 15 amino acids. Trimming removed 3 bases from V and 4 bases from J; junction bases left unmatched: 6. This CDR3 is CASSFFTGDNQPQHF. The CDR3 nucleotides read TGTGCCAGCAGTTTCTTTACAGGGGATAATCAGCCCCAGCATTTT.

This clone came up once. V gene TRBV5-4 combines with J gene TRBJ1-4; a possible D gene is TRBD1 (5 bases). The CDR3 loop spans 14 amino acids. Germline V gene sequence: CDR1 SGHNT, CDR2 YYREEE (reference sequence). V lost 4 bases, J lost 5 bases, and 12 bases lay in between. In DNA form, the CDR3 reads TGTGCCAGCAGCGTGACAGAGAGAAATGAAAAACTGTTTTTT. Translation: CASSVTERNEKLFF.

J is TRBJ2-7 and V is TRBV10-2; D gene uncertain. This CDR3 is 13 amino acids long. Trimming cost V 7 bases and J 3 bases, with 13 bases left between them. Germline loops: CDR1 WSHSY, CDR2 SAAADI. The CDR3: CASIGPSRYEQYF. In DNA, the CDR3 is TGCGCCAGCATTGGTCCTTCACGCTACGAGCAGTACTTC.

V usage is TRBV9 and J usage is TRBJ2-3, with TRBD2 identical over 9 bases. CDR1 SGDLS and CDR2 YYNGEE come from the germline V gene. This CDR3 comprises 15 residues. The V and J ends lost 2 bases and 4 bases, in that order; junction bases with no gene match: 5. In DNA form, the CDR3 reads TGTGCCAGCAGCGTGTCGGCGGGAGGGCCAGATACGCAGTATTTT. It specifies CASSVSAGGPDTQYF.

This clone was observed a few times. The gene calls are TRBV9 and TRBJ1-1; D is ambiguous. Per germline, CDR1 SGDLS and CDR2 YYNGEE. CDR3 length: 14 residues. V gave up 0 bases and J gave up 6 bases, with 12 bases separating them. CDR3 protein: CASSVVRAGAEAFF. The CDR3 DNA is TGTGCCAGCAGCGTAGTTCGGGCGGGCGCTGAAGCTTTCTTT.

The chain uses TRBV29-1 and TRBJ1-2; 7 bases match TRBD1. CDR1 and CDR2 from the germline V gene are SQVTM and ANQGSEA. The CDR3 consists of 11 residues. Trimming cost V 8 bases and J 6 bases; bases outside gene matches: 6. CDR3 bases: TGCAGCTTGGGACAGTCCGATGGCTACACCTTC. Translating gives CSLGQSDGYTF.

The CDR3 DNA reads TGCGCCAGCAGCAGCCGACAGGGGATCACCGGGGAGCTGTTTTTT. Its translation: CASSSRQGITGELFF. The chain employs TRBV5-1 and TRBJ2-2; 8 bases are a match to TRBD1. From germline, CDR1 is SGHRS and CDR2 YFSETQ. The CDR3 extends over 15 amino acids. V lost 4 bases to trimming and J lost 4 bases; unmatched junction nucleotides: 6.

V is TRBV10-3 and J is TRBJ2-7, with D hard to call. V was clipped by 4 bases and J by 3 bases, with 4 bases between them. The length of the CDR3 is 11 residues. Per the germline V gene, CDR1 is ENHRY and CDR2 is SYGVKD. CDR3: CAISGNYEQYF. Written as DNA, the CDR3 is TGTGCCATCAGTGGGAACTACGAGCAGTACTTC.

V is TRBV28 and J is TRBJ2-5, with 11 bases that match TRBD1. Trimming at V came to 4 bases and at J to 11 bases, leaving 18 bases not matched to a gene. The germline V gene has CDR1 MDHEN and CDR2 SYDVKM. The CDR3 loop spans 17 amino acids. CDR3 loop: CASSSREWGQGVQEQYF. CDR3 coding DNA: TGTGCCAGCAGTTCGCGGGAATGGGGACAGGGGGTTCAAGAGCAGTACTTC.

The chain uses TRBV19 and TRBJ2-2; 10 bases match TRBD2. Germline-derived CDR1 and CDR2 are LNHDA and SQIVND (reference sequence). Trimming took 6 bases from V and 4 from J; bases not matched to a gene: 14. The CDR3 spans 18 residues. CDR3 in DNA: TGTGCCAGTAGCCCCGATCTGGGACTAGCGTGGAGCACCGGGGAGCTGTTTTTT. Protein: CASSPDLGLAWSTGELFF.

The chain links TRBV7-9 to TRBJ2-5; TRBD2 matches 7 bases. The DNA end is more similar to TRBJ2-7, so the J call may be wrong. The CDR3 covers 13 residues. Germline CDR1 is SEHNR and CDR2 is FQNEAQ (reference sequence). In nucleotides, the CDR3 is TGTGCCAGCCGGGGGGACCGCTGGTACGAGCAGTACTTC. This encodes CASRGDRWYEQYF.

The chain couples TRBV7-9 to TRBJ2-7; D is perhaps TRBD1 or TRBD2 (5 bases each). The CDR3 contains 14 residues. V lost 6 bases and J 5 bases, leaving 17 bases between the germline ends. The V gene's germline CDR1 is SEHNR and CDR2 FQNEAQ (reference sequence). For the CDR3, the DNA is TGTGCCAGCAGTTTACTAGGGGATGTGAACGAGCAGTACTTC. Amino acid sequence: CASSLLGDVNEQYF.

The chain uses TRBV25-1 and TRBJ2-3; D is unclear. The CDR3 length is 15 residues. Germline V gives CDR1 MGHDK, CDR2 SYGVNS. Trimming cost V 8 bases and J 2 bases, with 17 bases left between them. CDR3 nucleotides: TGTGCCAGCTATAACGGGCAAGTAGTCACAGATACGCAGTATTTT. Its protein product is CASYNGQVVTDTQYF. The entire variable domain, with the rest obtained from reference TRBV25-1 and TRBJ2-3, is as follows: EADIYQTPRYLVIGTGKKITLECSQTMGHDKMYWYQQDPGMELHLIHYSYGVNSTEKGDLSSESTVSRIRTEHFPLTLESARPSHTSQYLCASYNGQVVTDTQYFGPGTRLTVL.

This sequence joins TRBV18 and TRBJ2-5; unclear D gene. Germline CDR1 is KGHSH and CDR2 is LQKENI. The CDR3 totals 13 residues. Trimming left V 3 bases short and J 2 bases short, with 7 bases between. The CDR3: CASSPMAQETQYF. As DNA, the CDR3 is TGTGCCAGCTCACCGATGGCTCAAGAGACCCAGTACTTC.

The rearrangement joins TRBV6-1 to TRBJ1-5; tentative D call: TRBD1 (5 bases). Germline assignment: CDR1 MNHNS and CDR2 SASEGT. The CDR3 extends over 14 amino acids. Trimming removed 8 bases from V and 6 bases from J, with 17 bases in between. CDR3 coding DNA: TGTGCCAGCTACACCGCAGGGTCGAGTCAGCCCCAGCATTTT. Translating it yields CASYTAGSSQPQHF.

The chain carries TRBV5-1 and TRBJ2-1, with 13 bases that match TRBD2. The trim removed 4 bases at V and 7 bases at J, leaving 5 bases unmatched. In germline, CDR1 is SGHRS, CDR2 YFSETQ. The CDR3 has 15 residues. CDR3 loop: CASSRGLAGVNEQFF. The DNA of the CDR3 is TGCGCCAGCAGCCGAGGACTAGCGGGAGTGAATGAGCAGTTCTTC.

The chain is built from TRBV7-9 and TRBJ2-1; 8 bases align to TRBD2. Germline CDR1 and CDR2: SEHNR and FQNEAQ (reference sequence). J lost 0 bases, V lost 3 bases, and 1 base had no gene match. CDR3 size: 15 residues. The CDR3 protein is CASSLTSVSYNEQFF. The CDR3 DNA reads TGTGCCAGCAGCTTGACTAGCGTCTCCTACAATGAGCAGTTCTTC.

The V gene is TRBV28, the J gene TRBJ1-1; TRBD1 matches at 7 bases. From germline, CDR1 is MDHEN and CDR2 SYDVKM. Losses at the gene ends were 6 bases for V and 11 bases for J; bases not matched to a gene: 12. The CDR3 runs to 13 residues. CDR3 region: CASRVQGGGLAFF. The CDR3 DNA is TGTGCCAGCAGAGTTCAAGGGGGCGGATTGGCTTTCTTT.

The chain is built from TRBV27 and TRBJ2-5; TRBD2 agrees at 11 bases. V was clipped by 0 bases and J by 4 bases; unmatched bases: 7. Germline lookup yields CDR1 MNHEY and CDR2 SMNVEV (reference sequence). This CDR3 is built from 17 residues. The DNA of the CDR3 is TGTGCCAGCAGTTTATCAGGACTAGCGGGTGCAGGAGAGACCCAGTACTTC. Its protein is CASSLSGLAGAGETQYF.

The sample holds one count of this clone. V gene TRBV18 combines with J gene TRBJ2-7; 10 bases are shared with TRBD2. V lost 3 bases to trimming and J lost 3 bases; unmatched junction nucleotides: 5. The V gene's germline CDR1 is KGHSH and CDR2 LQKENI. The CDR3 consists of 15 residues. CDR3: CASSPIGTSDYEQYF. DNA for the CDR3: TGTGCCAGCTCACCGATTGGGACTAGCGACTACGAGCAGTACTTC.